This TCR beta chain appears in the sequencing data of a study of T cell responses to AZD1222 COVID-19 vaccine. A remark on this clone: What it binds is not known.

CDR1 SGHRS and CDR2 YFSETQ come from the germline V gene. With V trimmed by 4 bases and J by 2 bases, 4 bases remained unmatched. This CDR3 has 15 amino acids. General study findings and limits: Among the donors, most were white British and more were female, and clonal diversity was possibly underestimated. Only 5 or 6 AZD1222 recipients were seropositive at baseline.

Measured with immunoSEQ multiplex PCR; TCRdb has only the in-frame clones, and not every one. This table has 100,000 to 150,000 clones, around 90% appearing once. The sample was peripheral blood, taken on day 0 of AZD1222 vaccination. The chain links TRBV5-1 to TRBJ1-5; 9 bases align to TRBD1. This sequence originates from an adult in good health. The CDR3 is CASSRTGEGNQPQHF. In DNA, the CDR3 is TGCGCCAGCAGCAGGACAGGGGAGGGCAATCAGCCCCAGCATTTT.